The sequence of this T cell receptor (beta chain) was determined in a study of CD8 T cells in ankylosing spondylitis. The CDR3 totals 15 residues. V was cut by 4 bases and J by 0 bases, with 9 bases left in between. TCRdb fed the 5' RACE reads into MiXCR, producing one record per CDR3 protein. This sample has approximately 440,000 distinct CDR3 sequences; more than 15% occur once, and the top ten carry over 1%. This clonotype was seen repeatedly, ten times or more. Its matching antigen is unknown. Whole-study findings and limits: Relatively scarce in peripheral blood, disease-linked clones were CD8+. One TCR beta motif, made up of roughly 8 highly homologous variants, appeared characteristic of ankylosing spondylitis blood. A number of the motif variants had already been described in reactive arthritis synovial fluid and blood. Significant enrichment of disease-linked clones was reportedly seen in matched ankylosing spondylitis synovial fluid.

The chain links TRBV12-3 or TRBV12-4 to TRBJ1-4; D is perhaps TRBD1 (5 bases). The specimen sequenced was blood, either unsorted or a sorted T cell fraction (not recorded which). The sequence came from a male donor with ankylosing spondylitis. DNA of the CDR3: TGTGCCAGCAGTTCTGGGGACGCAACTAATGAAAAACTGTTTTTT. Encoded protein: CASSSGDATNEKLFF.